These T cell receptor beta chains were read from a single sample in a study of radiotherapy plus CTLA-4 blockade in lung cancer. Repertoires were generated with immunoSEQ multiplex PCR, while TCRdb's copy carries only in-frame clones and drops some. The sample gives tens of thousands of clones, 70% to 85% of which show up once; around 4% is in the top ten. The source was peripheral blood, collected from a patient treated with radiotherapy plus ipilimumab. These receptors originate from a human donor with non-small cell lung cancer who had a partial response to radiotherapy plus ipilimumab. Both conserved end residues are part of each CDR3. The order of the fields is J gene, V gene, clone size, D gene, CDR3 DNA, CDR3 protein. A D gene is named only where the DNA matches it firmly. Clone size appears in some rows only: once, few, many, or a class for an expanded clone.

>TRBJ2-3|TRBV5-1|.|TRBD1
TGCGCCAGCAGCTCGACAGGGGGCGGAAGAGATACGCAGTATTTT
CASSSTGGGRDTQYF
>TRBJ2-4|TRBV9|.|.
TGTGCCAGCAGCATATCATCAGGGCGCGGGGACATTCAGTACTTC
CASSISSGRGDIQYF
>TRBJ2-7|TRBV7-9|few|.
TGTGCCAGCAGCTTGACACCAAGCTCCTACGAGCAGTACTTC
CASSLTPSSYEQYF
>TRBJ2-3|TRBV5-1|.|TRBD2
TGCGCCAGCAGAGGACTAGCGGGGAATCCAGATACGCAGTATTTT
CASRGLAGNPDTQYF
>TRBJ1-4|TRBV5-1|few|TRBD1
TGCGCCAGCAGCCGAGGGGGCGTAGATGAAAAACTGTTTTTT
CASSRGGVDEKLFF
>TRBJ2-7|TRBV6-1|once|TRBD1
TGTGCCAGCGATGACTGGGACAGGGCCCACGAGCAGTACTTC
CASDDWDRAHEQYF
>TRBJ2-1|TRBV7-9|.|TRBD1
TGTGCCAGCTTCAAGAGTGGGGGACAGGATTACAATGAGCAGTTCTTC
CASFKSGGQDYNEQFF
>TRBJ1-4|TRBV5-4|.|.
TGTGCCAGCAGCTTGGGGAGGTTTGAAGAAAAACTGTTTTTT
CASSLGRFEEKLFF
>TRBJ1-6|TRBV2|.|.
TGTGCCAGCAGTGGTAGGACACGGGCCGTTTCACCCCTCCACTTT
CASSGRTRAVSPLHF
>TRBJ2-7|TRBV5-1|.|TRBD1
TGCGCCAGCCGGCTTCAGGGGGATGTCGACGAGCAGTACTTC
CASRLQGDVDEQYF
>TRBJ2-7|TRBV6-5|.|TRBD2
TGTGCCAGCAGTTACGGACTAGCGGGGCACGAGCAGTACTTC
CASSYGLAGHEQYF
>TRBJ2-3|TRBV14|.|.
TGTGCCAGCAGCCAAGAGAGGAGTAGGAGTGGCGATACGCAGTATTTT
CASSQERSRSGDTQYF
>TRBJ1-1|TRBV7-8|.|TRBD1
TGTGCCAGCAGCTTGGCAGGGGACAGGGAGAACACTGAAGCTTTCTTT
CASSLAGDRENTEAFF
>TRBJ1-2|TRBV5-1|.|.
TGCGCCAGCACCCCTCTGCGGGCGGCGGACGGCTACACCTTC
CASTPLRAADGYTF
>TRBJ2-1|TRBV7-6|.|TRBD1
TGTGCCAGCAGCTTAAGGGACAGGGTCCATGAGCAGTTCTTC
CASSLRDRVHEQFF
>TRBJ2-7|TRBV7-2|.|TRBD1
TGTGCCAGCAGCTTAAAAGGGACCCCGGGACAGGGGTACTACGAGCAGTACTTC
CASSLKGTPGQGYYEQYF
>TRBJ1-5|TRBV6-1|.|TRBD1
TGTGCCAGCCGTTTTTGGACAGGGGATCCTCAGCCCCAGCATTTT
CASRFWTGDPQPQHF
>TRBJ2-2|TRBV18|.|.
TGTGCCAGCTCACCGGAGCCTTTCGGGGAGCTGTTTTTT
CASSPEPFGELFF
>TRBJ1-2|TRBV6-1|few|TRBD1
TGTGCCAGCACGGCCACAGGGGTTCCTGGCTACACCTTC
CASTATGVPGYTF
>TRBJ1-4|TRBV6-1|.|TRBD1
TGTGCCAGCGGACGGACAGGGAATGAAAAACTGTTTTTT
CASGRTGNEKLFF
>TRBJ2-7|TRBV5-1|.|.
TGCGCCAGCAGCTTGGCTGGTCAGGTCCGCTCCTACGAGCAGTACTTC
CASSLAGQVRSYEQYF
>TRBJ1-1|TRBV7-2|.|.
TGTGCCAGCAGGTCATCTGAACTGGCTGAAGCTTTCTTT
CASRSSELAEAFF
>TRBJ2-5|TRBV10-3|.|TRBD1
TGTGCCATCACCCCGGGACAGACAGAGACCCAGTACTTC
CAITPGQTETQYF
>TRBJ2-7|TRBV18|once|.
TGTGCCAGCTCACCTCAGGGGATCTCCTACGAGCAGTACTTC
CASSPQGISYEQYF
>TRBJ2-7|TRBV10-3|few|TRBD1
TGTGCCATCAGGGGGACAGGGCGAGAGCAGTACTTC
CAIRGTGREQYF
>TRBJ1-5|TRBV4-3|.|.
TGCGCCAGCAGCCAAGAGTTCACGGGTGCTCAGCCCCAGCATTTT
CASSQEFTGAQPQHF
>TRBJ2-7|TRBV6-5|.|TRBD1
TGTGCCAGCAGTTTGGGACAGGGGGGGTACGAGCAGTACTTC
CASSLGQGGYEQYF
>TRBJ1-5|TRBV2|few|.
TGTGCCAGCAGTGTAGGGGGCAATCAGCCCCAGCATTTT
CASSVGGNQPQHF
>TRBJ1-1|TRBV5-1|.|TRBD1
TGCGCCAGCAGCTGGACAGGGGGCAACACTGAAGCTTTCTTT
CASSWTGGNTEAFF
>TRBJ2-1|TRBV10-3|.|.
TGTGCCATCAGTGCAGTGACAAATGAGCAGTTCTTC
CAISAVTNEQFF
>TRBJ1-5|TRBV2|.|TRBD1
TGTGCCAGCAGTGCGACAGGGTCGGGGACTCAGCCCCAGCATTTT
CASSATGSGTQPQHF
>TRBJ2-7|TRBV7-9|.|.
TGTGCCAGCAGCCACCTTACTAGCTACGAGCAGTACTTC
CASSHLTSYEQYF
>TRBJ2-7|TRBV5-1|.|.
TGCGCCAGCAGCCTTCAGCTAGCACGTTTGGGTGAGCAGTACTTC
CASSLQLARLGEQYF
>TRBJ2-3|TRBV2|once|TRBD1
TGTGCCAGCAGTGGATCAGGGGGCGGCACAGATACGCAGTATTTT
CASSGSGGGTDTQYF
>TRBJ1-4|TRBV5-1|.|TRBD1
TGCGCCAGCAGCGCCAGACAGGGAGCTAATGAAAAACTGTTTTTT
CASSARQGANEKLFF
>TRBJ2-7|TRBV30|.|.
TGTGCCTGGGAGCAGGACTACGAGCAGTACTTC
CAWEQDYEQYF
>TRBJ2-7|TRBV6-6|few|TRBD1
TGTGCCAGCTCAGGGGGCTACGAGCAGTACTTC
CASSGGYEQYF
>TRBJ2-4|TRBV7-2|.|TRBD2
TGTGCCAGCAGCCTTAGCGGGGACTCCAAAAACATTCAGTACTTC
CASSLSGDSKNIQYF
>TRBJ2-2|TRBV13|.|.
TGTGCCAGCAGCTTAGAGGCTAGCAACACCGGGGAGCTGTTTTTT
CASSLEASNTGELFF
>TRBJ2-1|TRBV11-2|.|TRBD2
TGTGCCAGCAGCTTCTCCCTGGCGGGGGGTTTCAATGAGCAGTTCTTC
CASSFSLAGGFNEQFF
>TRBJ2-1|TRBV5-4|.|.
TGTGCCAGCAGCTTGGCAGGCAGCAATGAGCAGTTCTTC
CASSLAGSNEQFF
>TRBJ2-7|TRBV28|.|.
TGTGCCAGCAGTCTACAGGACTCCTACGAGCAGTACTTC
CASSLQDSYEQYF
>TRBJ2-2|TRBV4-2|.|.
TGTGCCAGCAGCCAGGCAGGAGAGCTGTTTTTT
CASSQAGELFF
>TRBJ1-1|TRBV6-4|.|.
TGTGCCAGCAGTGACTCTGGAGGGGATAAGAGAACTTTCTTT
CASSDSGGDKRTFF